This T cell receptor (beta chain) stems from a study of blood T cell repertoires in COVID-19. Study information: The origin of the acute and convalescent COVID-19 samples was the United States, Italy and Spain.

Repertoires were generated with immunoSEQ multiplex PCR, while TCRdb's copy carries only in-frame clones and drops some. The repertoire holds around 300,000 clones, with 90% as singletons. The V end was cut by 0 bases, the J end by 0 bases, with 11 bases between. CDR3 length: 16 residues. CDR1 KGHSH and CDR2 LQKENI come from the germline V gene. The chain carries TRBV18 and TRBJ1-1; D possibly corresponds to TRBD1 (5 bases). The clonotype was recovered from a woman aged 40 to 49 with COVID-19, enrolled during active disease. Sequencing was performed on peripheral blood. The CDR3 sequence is CASSPPHQGVNTEAFF. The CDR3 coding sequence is TGTGCCAGCTCACCACCCCATCAGGGTGTGAACACTGAAGCTTTCTTT.